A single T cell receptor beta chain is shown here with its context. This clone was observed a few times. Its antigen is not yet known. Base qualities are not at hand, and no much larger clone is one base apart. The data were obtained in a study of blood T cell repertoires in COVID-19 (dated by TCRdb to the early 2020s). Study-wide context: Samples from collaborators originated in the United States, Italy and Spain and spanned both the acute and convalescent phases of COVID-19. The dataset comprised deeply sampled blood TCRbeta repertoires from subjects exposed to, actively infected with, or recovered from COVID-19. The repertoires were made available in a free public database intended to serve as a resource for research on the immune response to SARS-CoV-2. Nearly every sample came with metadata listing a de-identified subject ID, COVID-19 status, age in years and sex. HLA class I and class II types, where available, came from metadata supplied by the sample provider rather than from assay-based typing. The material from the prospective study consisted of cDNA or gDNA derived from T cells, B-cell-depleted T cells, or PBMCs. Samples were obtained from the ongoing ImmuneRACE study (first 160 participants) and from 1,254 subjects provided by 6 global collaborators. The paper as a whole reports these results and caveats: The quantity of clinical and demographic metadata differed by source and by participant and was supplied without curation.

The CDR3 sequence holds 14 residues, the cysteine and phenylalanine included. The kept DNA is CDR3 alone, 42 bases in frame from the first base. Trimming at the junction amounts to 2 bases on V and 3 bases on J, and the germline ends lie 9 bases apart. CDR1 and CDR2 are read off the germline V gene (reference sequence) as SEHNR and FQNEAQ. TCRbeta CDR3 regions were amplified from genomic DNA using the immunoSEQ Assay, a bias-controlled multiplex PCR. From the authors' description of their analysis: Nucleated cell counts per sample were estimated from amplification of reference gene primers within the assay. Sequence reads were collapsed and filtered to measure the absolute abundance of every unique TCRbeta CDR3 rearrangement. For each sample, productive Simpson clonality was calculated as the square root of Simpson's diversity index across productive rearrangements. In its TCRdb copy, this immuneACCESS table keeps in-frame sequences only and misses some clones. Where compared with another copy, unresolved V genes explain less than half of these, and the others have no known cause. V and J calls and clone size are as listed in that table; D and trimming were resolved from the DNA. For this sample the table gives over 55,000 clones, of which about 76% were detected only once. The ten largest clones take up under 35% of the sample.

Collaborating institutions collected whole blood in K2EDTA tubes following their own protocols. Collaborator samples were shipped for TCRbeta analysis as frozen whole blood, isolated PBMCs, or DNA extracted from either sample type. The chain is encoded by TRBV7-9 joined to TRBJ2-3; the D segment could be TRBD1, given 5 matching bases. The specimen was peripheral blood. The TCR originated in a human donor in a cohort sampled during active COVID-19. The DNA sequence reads TGTGCCAGCAGCTTAAGGGGAAGGACAGATACGCAGTATTTT. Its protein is CASSLRGRTDTQYF.